This T cell receptor beta chain is drawn from a study of T cells in localized non-small cell lung cancer (dated by TCRdb to 2018 to 2021). In terms of the full investigation: T cell repertoires of approximately 250 early-stage NSCLC patients were analyzed, with tumors being compared against uninvolved tumor-adjacent lungs. The cohort comprised under 250 treatment-naïve NSCLC patients with resected, localized lung tumors. NSCLC patients had a mean age of around 70 years, and about 140 were male and around 110 female.

With respect to this clone: Its antigen has not been determined. The sample holds no much larger clone one base away, and base qualities are not on file.

The immunoSEQ Assay was used to sequence TCR beta CDR3 regions from DNA. As for how the authors treated the data: T cell density was computed as TCR beta template counts normalized to usable DNA estimated by amplifying housekeeping genes. The preseqR package was used to estimate richness by extrapolating to 400,000 templates for PBMC samples and to 120,000 templates for tissue samples. Clonality was taken to be one minus Pielou's evenness. Tissue-enriched TCRs were identified through differential abundance testing performed on productive amino-acid clonotypes, with a minimum total count of 5 and an alpha of 0.1. Repertoire overlap between compartments was quantified with the Jaccard Index and Morisita Overlap Index. TCR beta CDR3s were clustered by GLIPH together with public tetramer-defined viral CDR3s, and at least three viral sequences plus V-gene enrichment were required for viral motifs. This immuneACCESS table, as held by TCRdb, lists in-frame sequences with V and J called but not all clones. Of the missing ones, under half trace to an unresolved V gene in checked studies; the others have no known cause. V and J calls and clone size are copied from that table; D and trimming were computed from the DNA. For this sample the table gives roughly 58,000 clones, of which around 81% were detected only once. 4.7% of the sample rests with the top ten.

On the study overall, not on this receptor specifically: Because multi-region sequencing of the tumors was not done, intratumor heterogeneity could not be ruled out. Higher T cell density in blood was associated with longer overall survival, whereas higher clonality in adjacent lung was associated with shorter survival. Because the study design was exploratory, TCR variables were selected using unadjusted p-values without false-discovery rate correction. Of the top 100 tumor clones, a median of roughly 53 were detected in paired uninvolved adjacent lung; some 28 were also among that lung's top 100. Uninvolved tumor-adjacent lung showed the highest T cell clonality, higher than tumor, which suggests more focused antigenic responses in the uninvolved tumor-adjacent lung.

At diagnosis, tumor, uninvolved tumor-adjacent lung and peripheral blood were collected and then preserved as a mix of FFPE and fresh-frozen material. For TCR repertoire profiling, blood samples were analyzed in the form of peripheral blood mononuclear cells. The source of this sequence is a man aged 40 to 69 with stage II lung adenocarcinoma. Source: PBMCs, taken before any cancer treatment.

The CDR3 is CASSWYGTGVEGEAFF. The base sequence is TGTGCCAGCAGCTGGTACGGGACAGGGGTGGAAGGTGAAGCTTTCTTT. The V and J genes are TRBV7-9 and TRBJ1-1; TRBD1 fits 10 bases in the junction. CDR1 SEHNR and CDR2 FQNEAQ were looked up in the germline V gene (reference sequence). The CDR3, from cysteine to phenylalanine, totals 16 residues. CDR3 DNA only is kept here, 48 bases in frame from base 1. Ends trimmed: V by 4 bases, J by 7 bases; bases unmatched to a gene: 12. Outside the CDR3, residues come from the reference TRBV7-9 and TRBJ1-1 proteins, so the full variable domain is: DTGVSQNPRHKITKRGQNVTFRCDPISEHNRLYWYRQTLGQGPEFLTYFQNEAQLEKSRLLSDRFSAERPKGSFSTLEIQRTEQGDSAMYLCASSWYGTGVEGEAFFGQGTRLTVV.